This TCR beta chain was captured in a study of T cells after yellow fever vaccination. Study-wide results and limits: Compared with primary, the secondary response was weaker and peaked at day 5, not 15. Researchers noted that a small share of clonotypes showed up in both CD4 and CD8 compartments. Clones from primary vaccination mostly reappeared after the booster (around 97% CD4, about 85% CD8).

V lost 2 bases and J 7 bases, leaving 14 bases between the germline ends. The germline CDR1 and CDR2 sequences are DFQATT and SNEGSKA (reference sequence). The CDR3 is 14 residues long. This clonotype was picked up many times. The antigen remains undetermined. In making TCR cDNA, 5'RACE template switching added a universal primer site and UMIs to it. TCRdb called the 5' RACE reads again in MiXCR, with one record for every CDR3 protein. Of about 120,000 distinct CDR3 sequences in the sample, approximately 7.1% were seen once. The rearrangement joins TRBV20-1 to TRBJ2-2, with a tentative D call TRBD1 (5 bases). The specimen comprised CD4+ T cells sorted from PBMCs, sampled around 45 days after the first yellow fever vaccination. The receptor was derived from a man in his late teens or twenties who received the YFV17D yellow fever vaccine. Here the CDR3 DNA reads TGCAGTGCTAGATCCCCAGGGAATGGCGGGGAGCTGTTTTTT. Translated, it gives CSARSPGNGGELFF.